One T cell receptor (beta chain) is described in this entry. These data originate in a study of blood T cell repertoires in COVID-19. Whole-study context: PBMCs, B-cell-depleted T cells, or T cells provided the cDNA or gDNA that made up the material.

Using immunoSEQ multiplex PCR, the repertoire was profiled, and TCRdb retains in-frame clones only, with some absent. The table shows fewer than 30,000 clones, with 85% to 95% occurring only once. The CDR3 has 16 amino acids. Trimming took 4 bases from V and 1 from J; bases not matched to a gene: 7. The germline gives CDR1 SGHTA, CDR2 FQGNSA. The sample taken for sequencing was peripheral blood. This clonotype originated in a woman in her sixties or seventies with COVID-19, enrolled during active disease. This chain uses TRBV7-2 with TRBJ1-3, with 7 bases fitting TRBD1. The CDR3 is CASSSKGALSGNTIYF. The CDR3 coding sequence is TGTGCCAGCAGCTCTAAGGGGGCCTTGTCTGGAAACACCATATATTTT.